This paragraph reports one T cell receptor (beta chain). This sample is part of a study of T-cell memory formation after mild COVID-19. A single record per CDR3 protein comes from TCRdb applying MiXCR to the 5' RACE reads. The sample holds some 250,000 distinct CDR3 sequences, roughly 9.4% seen once. Germline assignment: CDR1 SGHRS and CDR2 YFSETQ. Losses at the gene ends were 3 bases for V and 8 bases for J; bases not matched to a gene: 7. CDR3 length: 15 amino acids. The source is a man between 18 and 35 years old who had mild COVID-19 (a few samples of this study predate the infection). Cell type and time point are not known. Sequencing was carried out using PBMCs or a T cell subset sorted from them (not recorded which). This sequence joins TRBV5-1 and TRBJ1-6; TRBD1 agrees at 8 bases. The CDR3 here is CASSSSQGDHSPLHF. CDR3 bases: TGCGCCAGCAGCTCCTCACAGGGGGACCATTCACCCCTCCACTTT. The variable domain in full, with the rest retrieved from reference TRBV5-1 and TRBJ1-6, is KAGVTQTPRYLIKTRGQQVTLSCSPISGHRSVSWYQQTPGQGLQFLFEYFSETQRNKGNFPGRFSGRQFSNSRSEMNVSTLELGDSALYLCASSSSQGDHSPLHFGNGTRLTVT.